This T cell receptor (beta chain) is drawn from a study of blood T cell repertoires in COVID-19. The overall study: The origin of the acute and convalescent COVID-19 samples was the United States, Italy and Spain.

This CDR3 comprises 15 residues. Deletions cut 7 bases from V and 7 bases from J, with 21 bases between. Germline loops: CDR1 MDHEN, CDR2 SYDVKM. Produced via immunoSEQ multiplex PCR; TCRdb's table is partial and in-frame only. Of under 250,000 clones listed, 80% to 90% are singletons. The TCR sequence derives from a man aged 50 to 59 who had recovered from COVID-19. The chain links TRBV28 to TRBJ2-3, with D possibly being TRBD2 (7 bases). Sequencing input: peripheral blood. The DNA of the CDR3 is TGTGCCAGCACCTTGGCGGGGGCAGCGACTCATACGCAGTATTTT. Its translation: CASTLAGAATHTQYF.